These T cell receptor beta chains were read from a single sample in a study of T cells after yellow fever vaccination. Using its own MiXCR run on the 5' RACE reads, TCRdb lists one record per CDR3 protein. Of about 220,000 distinct CDR3 sequences listed, roughly 3% are singletons. Material: CD4+ T cells sorted from PBMCs, obtained 10 days after the yellow fever booster vaccination. The source is a man aged 18 to 30 who received the YFV17D yellow fever vaccine. CDR3s include the opening cysteine and the closing phenylalanine or tryptophan. Each record gives: J gene, clone size, D gene, V gene, CDR3 protein, CDR3 DNA. D genes are given only for firm matches. Rows give clone size only sometimes, using once, few, many, or a class for an expanded clone.

TRBJ1-1	many	NA	TRBV5-5	CASSLFGARTEAFF	TGTGCCAGCAGCTTGTTCGGGGCGCGGACTGAAGCTTTCTTT
TRBJ2-3	many	NA	TRBV20-1	CSASGQSPDTQYF	TGCAGTGCTAGCGGACAGTCCCCAGATACGCAGTATTTT
TRBJ2-5	many	TRBD1	TRBV5-6	CASSTKTGNAQETQYF	TGTGCCAGCAGCACTAAGACAGGGAACGCCCAAGAGACCCAGTACTTC
TRBJ2-3	few	TRBD2	TRBV6-2/TRBV6-3	CASSYGNHLAASTDTQYF	TGTGCCAGCAGTTACGGTAACCACCTAGCGGCTAGCACAGATACGCAGTATTTT
TRBJ2-3	many	NA	TRBV5-1	CASSLGDGRGTQYF	TGCGCCAGCAGCCTCGGGGACGGAAGGGGTACGCAGTATTTT
TRBJ2-3	NA	TRBD1	TRBV29-1	CSVGQGPDTQYF	TGCAGCGTTGGACAGGGGCCAGATACGCAGTATTTT
TRBJ1-5	few	NA	TRBV20-1	CSARDTEGNQPQHF	TGCAGTGCTAGAGATACGGAAGGCAATCAGCCCCAGCATTTT
TRBJ1-4	many	TRBD1	TRBV11-2	CASSLETGARGKLFF	TGTGCCAGCAGCTTAGAAACAGGGGCGAGAGGAAAACTGTTTTTT
TRBJ2-1	NA	TRBD2	TRBV6-5	CASSYSGEGNGEFF	TGTGCCAGCAGTTACAGCGGGGAGGGGAATGGGGAGTTCTTC
TRBJ2-7	many	TRBD2	TRBV7-2	CASSLDSGGSSYEQYF	TGTGCCAGCAGCTTAGACTCGGGGGGGAGCTCCTACGAGCAGTACTTC
TRBJ1-1	many	NA	TRBV29-1	CSGTGNTEAFF	TGCAGCGGTACGGGGAACACTGAAGCTTTCTTT
TRBJ2-1	NA	NA	TRBV20-1	CSARGRSSSYNEQFF	TGCAGTGCTAGGGGACGGTCTAGCTCCTACAATGAGCAGTTCTTC
TRBJ2-2	few	NA	TRBV4-1	CASSQTTTGELFF	TGCGCCAGCAGCCAAACGACCACCGGGGAGCTGTTTTTT
TRBJ2-1	NA	TRBD1	TRBV12-3/TRBV12-4	CASSRSRDRGPNEQFF	TGTGCCAGCAGCCGCAGCCGGGACAGGGGACCAAATGAGCAGTTCTTC
TRBJ2-7	few	NA	TRBV5-1	CASSFWGHEQYF	TGCGCCAGCAGCTTTTGGGGTCACGAGCAGTACTTC
TRBJ1-1	NA	NA	TRBV12-3/TRBV12-4	CASSQTYTEAFF	TGTGCCAGCAGCCAGACTTACACTGAAGCTTTCTTT
TRBJ1-5	few	NA	TRBV3-1	CASSQAQGPQPQHF	TGTGCCAGCAGCCAAGCACAGGGTCCTCAGCCCCAGCATTTT
TRBJ1-3	few	TRBD1	TRBV7-2	CASSRGTGASSGNTIYF	TGTGCCAGCAGCCGCGGGACAGGGGCCAGCTCTGGAAACACCATATATTTT
TRBJ2-3	few	NA	TRBV7-8	CASSQGGGTSTDTQYF	TGTGCCAGCAGCCAAGGAGGGGGGACTAGCACAGATACGCAGTATTTT
TRBJ1-4	many	NA	TRBV5-6	CASSLGHATNEKLFF	TGTGCCAGCAGCTTGGGGCATGCAACTAATGAAAAACTGTTTTTT
TRBJ1-2	few	NA	TRBV20-1	CSARVPGAGGYTF	TGCAGTGCTAGGGTCCCAGGGGCGGGCGGCTACACCTTC
TRBJ2-3	many	NA	TRBV11-2	CASSPVRGLIRDTQYF	TGTGCCAGCAGCCCCGTTAGGGGCCTCATTAGGGATACGCAGTATTTT
TRBJ2-3	many	TRBD2	TRBV11-2	CASSLLLAGSTDTQYF	TGTGCCAGCAGCTTACTGCTAGCGGGGAGCACAGATACGCAGTATTTT
TRBJ2-7	NA	NA	TRBV4-3	CASSQDLGTEQYF	TGCGCCAGCAGCCAAGATTTGGGTACCGAGCAGTACTTC
TRBJ1-1	few	NA	TRBV4-3	CASSQGSRGTEAFF	TGCGCCAGCAGCCAAGGTTCCCGGGGCACTGAAGCTTTCTTT
TRBJ1-5	few	NA	TRBV5-1	CASSLGSLHSNQPQHF	TGCGCCAGCAGCTTGGGGTCACTCCATAGCAATCAGCCCCAGCATTTT
TRBJ1-2	many	NA	TRBV7-9	CASSLAQINYGYTF	TGTGCCAGCAGCTTAGCGCAGATTAACTATGGCTACACCTTC
TRBJ1-2	few	TRBD1	TRBV5-4	CASSTGTGRGYTF	TGTGCCAGCAGCACTGGGACAGGACGCGGCTACACCTTC
TRBJ2-3	many	NA	TRBV7-2	CASSLGSTDTQYF	TGTGCCAGCAGCTTGGGCAGCACAGATACGCAGTATTTT
TRBJ1-6	NA	NA	TRBV7-2	CASSYIGWDNSPLHF	TGTGCCAGCAGCTATATAGGGTGGGACAATTCACCCCTCCACTTT
TRBJ2-1	NA	NA	TRBV18	CASSPLSSYNEQFF	TGTGCCAGCTCCCCTCTGAGCTCCTACAATGAGCAGTTCTTC
TRBJ2-1	many	NA	TRBV4-1	CASSQGGGAEEQFF	TGCGCCAGCAGCCAAGGGGGTGGGGCAGAGGAGCAGTTCTTC
TRBJ1-1	NA	NA	TRBV12-3/TRBV12-4	CASGRRGRGVTEAFF	TGTGCCAGCGGGAGACGGGGGCGGGGAGTCACTGAAGCTTTCTTT
TRBJ1-1	many	NA	TRBV5-4	CASSLVGQNTEAFF	TGTGCCAGCAGCTTGGTAGGACAGAACACTGAAGCTTTCTTT
TRBJ2-2	many	NA	TRBV28	CASRSPGTGELFF	TGTGCCAGCAGGTCCCCAGGCACCGGGGAGCTGTTTTTT
TRBJ2-3	medium-sized	NA	TRBV29-1	CSVGISGRTDTQYF	TGCAGCGTTGGAATTAGCGGAAGGACAGATACGCAGTATTTT
TRBJ2-7	many	NA	TRBV5-5	CASSLLGAGMYEQYF	TGTGCCAGCAGCTTGCTCGGCGCAGGGATGTACGAGCAGTACTTC
TRBJ2-5	many	NA	TRBV18	CASSRTEETQYF	TGTGCCAGCTCCCGCACAGAAGAGACCCAGTACTTC
TRBJ2-5	many	NA	TRBV5-1	CASSLSTPNQETQYF	TGCGCCAGCAGCTTGTCGACACCTAATCAAGAGACCCAGTACTTC
TRBJ1-4	NA	NA	TRBV18	CASSDPTKEKLFF	TGTGCCAGCTCAGACCCCACCAAGGAAAAACTGTTTTTT
TRBJ2-2	few	TRBD1	TRBV7-2	CASSLTRGRTGELFF	TGTGCCAGCAGCTTAACCAGGGGGCGCACCGGGGAGCTGTTTTTT
TRBJ2-5	many	NA	TRBV3-1	CASSPGYGPSGQETQYF	TGTGCCAGCAGCCCTGGATACGGCCCCTCCGGACAAGAGACCCAGTACTTC
TRBJ1-2	NA	NA	TRBV20-1	CSASGGSLYGYTF	TGCAGTGCCAGCGGGGGCAGCCTCTATGGCTACACCTTC
TRBJ2-4	NA	NA	TRBV7-9	CASSQREAIAKNIQYF	TGTGCCAGCTCCCAGAGGGAGGCAATAGCCAAAAACATTCAGTACTTC
TRBJ1-1	many	NA	TRBV6-2/TRBV6-3	CASSSTLRGAFF	TGTGCCAGCAGTTCCACCTTAAGAGGAGCTTTCTTT
TRBJ1-3	NA	NA	TRBV6-2/TRBV6-3	CASGGSNPGRRTLDSGNTIYF	TGTGCCAGCGGGGGGAGTAACCCGGGACGACGGACTCTGGATTCTGGAAACACCATATATTTT
TRBJ1-6	many	NA	TRBV12-3/TRBV12-4	CASTLQGSKRSPLHF	TGTGCCAGCACCTTACAGGGTAGTAAACGATCACCCCTCCACTTT
TRBJ2-2	few	NA	TRBV3-1	CASSQGNGMGTGELFF	TGTGCCAGCAGCCAAGGGAACGGAATGGGCACCGGGGAGCTGTTTTTT
TRBJ2-2	NA	NA	TRBV6-6	CASTGTNTGELFF	TGTGCCAGCACCGGGACGAACACCGGGGAGCTGTTTTTT
TRBJ1-3	many	TRBD1	TRBV7-6	CASSLGGGTTGNTIYF	TGTGCCAGCAGCTTAGGAGGGGGCACGACTGGAAACACCATATATTTT
TRBJ2-3	NA	NA	TRBV5-1	CASRGQGSSTDTQYF	TGCGCCAGCAGAGGCCAGGGGTCTAGCACAGATACGCAGTATTTT
TRBJ2-3	many	NA	TRBV12-3/TRBV12-4	CASSLAGDTYTDTQYF	TGTGCCAGCAGTTTAGCCGGGGACACCTACACAGATACGCAGTATTTT
TRBJ2-6	NA	NA	TRBV28	CASSSRILSSGANVLTF	TGTGCCAGCAGTTCCAGGATCCTGAGCTCTGGGGCCAACGTCCTGACTTTC
TRBJ2-5	few	TRBD2	TRBV29-1	CSVGNRGEETQYF	TGCAGCGTTGGTAACCGGGGGGAAGAGACCCAGTACTTC
TRBJ2-7	many	TRBD2	TRBV5-1	CASSLASGSYEQYF	TGCGCCAGCAGCTTGGCTAGCGGCTCCTACGAGCAGTACTTC